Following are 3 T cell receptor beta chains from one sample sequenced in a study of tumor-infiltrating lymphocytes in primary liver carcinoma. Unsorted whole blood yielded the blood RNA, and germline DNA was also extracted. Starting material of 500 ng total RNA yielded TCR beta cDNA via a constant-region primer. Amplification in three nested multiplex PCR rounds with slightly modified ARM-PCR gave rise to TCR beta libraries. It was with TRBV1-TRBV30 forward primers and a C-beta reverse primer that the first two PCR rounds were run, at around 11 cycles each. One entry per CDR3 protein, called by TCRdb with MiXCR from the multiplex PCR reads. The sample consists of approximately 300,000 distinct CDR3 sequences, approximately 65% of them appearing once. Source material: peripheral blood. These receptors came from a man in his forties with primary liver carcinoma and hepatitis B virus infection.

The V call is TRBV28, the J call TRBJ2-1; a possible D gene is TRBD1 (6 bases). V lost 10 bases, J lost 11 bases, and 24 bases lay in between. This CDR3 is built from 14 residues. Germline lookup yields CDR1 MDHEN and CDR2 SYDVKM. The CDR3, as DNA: TGTGCCACACAGGGATTCGGAGCGGACCGTAAGCAGTTCTTC. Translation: CATQGFGADRKQFF.

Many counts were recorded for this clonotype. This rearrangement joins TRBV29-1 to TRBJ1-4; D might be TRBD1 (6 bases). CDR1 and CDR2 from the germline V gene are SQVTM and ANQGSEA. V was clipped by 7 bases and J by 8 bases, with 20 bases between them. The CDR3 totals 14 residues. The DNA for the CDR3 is TGCAGCGCTTGGTCGGGCAGGGGTGGAGAAAAACTGTTTTTT. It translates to CSAWSGRGGEKLFF.

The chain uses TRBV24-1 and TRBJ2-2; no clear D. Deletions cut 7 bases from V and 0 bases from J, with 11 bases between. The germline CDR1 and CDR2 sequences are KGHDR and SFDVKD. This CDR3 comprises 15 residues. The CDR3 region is CATSAQFANTGELFF. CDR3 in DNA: TGTGCCACCAGCGCACAGTTCGCGAACACCGGGGAGCTGTTTTTT.